The next 16 T cell receptor beta chains were all read from a single sample in a study of T-cell reconstitution after alpha-beta-depleted transplantation in children. Preparation of the TCRbeta library was carried out with unique molecular identifiers. TCRdb reprocessed the PCR reads via MiXCR and lists one record per CDR3 protein. Of some 140,000 distinct CDR3 sequences detected, 8.5% to 10% appear once; the ten largest clones hold around 24%. The material sequenced was PBMCs, mostly from graft donor cells, taken 180 days after TCRalphabeta/CD19-depleted stem cell transplant. These receptors were collected from a girl less than two years old who had a stem cell transplant for combined immunodeficiency, so the T cells may come from the graft donor.

The rearrangement links TRBV7-2 to TRBJ2-1; 7 nucleotides align to TRBD2. Germline V lookup: CDR1 SGHTA, CDR2 FQGNSA. This CDR3 spans 12 amino acids. The V gene end was trimmed by 5 bases and the J gene end by 10 bases; junction bases not matched to a gene: 5. The chain's CDR3 is CASSPPGREQFF. DNA for the CDR3: TGTGCCAGCAGCCCCCCCGGGAGGGAGCAGTTCTTC.

The chain recombines TRBV6-2 or TRBV6-3 with TRBJ2-6; weak D call: TRBD2 (5 bases). CDR1 MNHEY and CDR2 SVGEGT come from the germline V gene. V shed 5 bases and J shed 0 bases, with 14 bases lying between them. CDR3 length equals 17 residues. The CDR3 sequence is CASSPAARVSGANVLTF. CDR3 bases: TGTGCCAGCAGTCCCGCGGCGAGGGTCTCTGGGGCCAACGTCCTGACTTTC.

This clonotype appeared a few times. V is TRBV20-1 and J is TRBJ1-1, with 7 bases matching TRBD1. V trimming: 3 bases; J trimming: 6 bases; junction bases outside the gene matches: 7. This CDR3 is built from 13 residues. CDR1 and CDR2 from the germline V gene are DFQATT and SNEGSKA (reference sequence). CDR3 amino acids: CSARTGRGSEAFF. The CDR3 bases are TGCAGTGCTAGGACAGGGAGGGGATCTGAAGCTTTCTTT.

This clonotype was detected only a few times. The chain is built from TRBV6-5 and TRBJ2-5, with 11 bases fitting TRBD1. V gave up 2 bases and J gave up 1 base; unmatched junction bases: 6. The CDR3 has 17 amino acids. Germline V gene data show CDR1 as MNHEY and CDR2 as SVGAGI. The CDR3 DNA follows: TGTGCCAGCAGTTACACTACCGGGACAGGGGGCCAAGAGACCCAGTACTTC. This encodes CASSYTTGTGGQETQYF.

In its sample, this clonotype was seen a few times. DNA for the CDR3: TGTGCCAGCAGCTTAAGGGGGGGTTTCTACAATGAGCAGTTCTTC. Protein product: CASSLRGGFYNEQFF. The chain uses TRBV13 and TRBJ2-1, with D perhaps matching TRBD2 (7 bases). This CDR3 is 15 amino acids long. Trimming stripped 2 bases from V and 3 bases from J, with 11 bases between. The germline gives CDR1 PRHDT, CDR2 FYEKMQ (reference sequence).

J is TRBJ2-7 and V is TRBV2, with TRBD1 matching 8 bases. From germline, CDR1 is SNHLY and CDR2 FYNNEI. After removal of 7 bases from V and 0 bases from J, the junction contained 5 bases not matched to a gene. The CDR3 extends over 14 amino acids. The CDR3 DNA reads TGTGCCAGCACCCGGGACAGGAACTCCTACGAGCAGTACTTC. Its protein product is CASTRDRNSYEQYF.

This clonotype was recorded many times. The chain combines TRBV25-1 with TRBJ2-2; D gene ambiguous. Germline CDR1 and CDR2: MGHDK and SYGVNS. This CDR3 comprises 13 residues. V was pared by 3 bases and J by 4 bases, with 6 bases between. CDR3 DNA: TGTGCCAGCAGTGACGAGTTCACCGGGGAGCTGTTTTTT. Protein sequence: CASSDEFTGELFF.

This clonotype was recorded a few times. The CDR3 is CSARDQAGVREQFF. CDR3 nucleotides: TGCAGTGCTAGAGATCAAGCGGGAGTTCGGGAGCAGTTCTTC. V is TRBV20-1 and J is TRBJ2-1; 8 nucleotides agree with TRBD2. The J segment lost 10 bases and the V segment lost 0 bases, leaving 8 bases of the junction unmatched. CDR1 is DFQATT and CDR2 is SNEGSKA in the germline V gene (reference sequence). This CDR3 contains 14 residues.

V usage is TRBV5-1 and J usage is TRBJ2-7; D gene ambiguous. Trimming removed 2 bases from V and 3 bases from J, with 12 bases in between. This CDR3 spans 14 amino acids. The germline CDR1 and CDR2 sequences are SGHRS and YFSETQ. The CDR3 loop is CASSLNNRFYEQYF. The CDR3 DNA sequence: TGCGCCAGCAGCTTAAATAACAGATTCTACGAGCAGTACTTC. The whole variable domain, remainder taken from reference TRBV5-1 and TRBJ2-7, is KAGVTQTPRYLIKTRGQQVTLSCSPISGHRSVSWYQQTPGQGLQFLFEYFSETQRNKGNFPGRFSGRQFSNSRSEMNVSTLELGDSALYLCASSLNNRFYEQYFGPGTRLTVT.

This sequence joins TRBV18 and TRBJ1-4; the match to TRBD1 covers 8 bases. Germline V gene data show CDR1 as KGHSH and CDR2 as LQKENI. With V trimmed by 6 bases and J by 5 bases, 5 bases remained unmatched. CDR3 length: 14 amino acids. The CDR3 spells CASSWTGLNEKLFF. CDR3 DNA: TGTGCCAGCTCGTGGACAGGGCTCAATGAAAAACTGTTTTTT.

The chain employs TRBV7-6 and TRBJ2-3; the D gene is possibly TRBD1 (6 bases). CDR3 length: 13 residues. V dropped 5 bases and J dropped 4 bases, with 10 bases sitting between them. The germline CDR1 and CDR2 sequences are SGHVS and FNYEAQ. The CDR3 DNA is TGTGCCAGCAGCCCAGGGGTCCCAGATACGCAGTATTTT. This translates into CASSPGVPDTQYF.

This clonotype came up a few times. The gene calls are TRBV28 and TRBJ2-7, with TRBD2 matching 12 bases. V was pared by 3 bases and J by 4 bases, with 7 bases of the junction left unmatched. The CDR3 extends over 16 amino acids. Germline-derived CDR1 and CDR2 are MDHEN and SYDVKM. DNA of the CDR3: TGTGCCAGCAGTTTCGTTCCTAGCGGGGGGGCTTACGAGCAGTACTTC. This sequence encodes CASSFVPSGGAYEQYF.

The table lists this clonotype with a few counts. The V and J genes are TRBV7-2 and TRBJ2-1, with 11 bases identical to TRBD1. This CDR3 is built from 15 residues. Germline V gene sequence: CDR1 SGHTA, CDR2 FQGNSA. J lost 6 bases, V lost 4 bases, and 5 bases had no gene match. This CDR3 is CASSWTGGAFNEQFF. In DNA, the CDR3 is TGTGCCAGCAGCTGGACAGGGGGCGCTTTCAATGAGCAGTTCTTC.

This clonotype turned up a few times. This chain links TRBV18 with TRBJ1-5; D unresolved. This CDR3 is built from 15 residues. Trimming shortened V by 2 bases and J by 3 bases, and 11 bases separated the two germline ends. Germline assignment: CDR1 KGHSH and CDR2 LQKENI. The CDR3 DNA follows: TGTGCCAGCTCACCAGACGGCGGGGTCAATCAGCCCCAGCATTTT. Residues: CASSPDGGVNQPQHF. Variable domain in full (rest from reference TRBV18 and TRBJ1-5): NAGVMQNPRHLVRRRGQEARLRCSPMKGHSHVYWYRQLPEEGLKFMVYLQKENIIDESGMPKERFSAEFPKEGPSILRIQQVVRGDSAAYFCASSPDGGVNQPQHFGDGTRLSIL.

This chain uses TRBV20-1 with TRBJ2-3; no clear D gene. Germline values: CDR1 DFQATT, CDR2 SNEGSKA (reference sequence). V lost 3 bases and J lost 4, with 5 bases in between. The CDR3 sequence is 11 residues long. The CDR3 DNA is TGCAGTGCTAGCCACCCAGATACGCAGTATTTT. Translating gives CSASHPDTQYF.

The chain joins TRBV10-3 to TRBJ1-1; D possibly corresponds to TRBD1 (6 bases). Trimming stripped 6 bases from V and 2 bases from J, with 10 bases between. Germline CDR1 ENHRY, CDR2 SYGVKD. The CDR3 sequence is 13 residues long. CDR3 nucleotides: TGTGCCATCAGCAGGACAGTTAACACTGAAGCTTTCTTT. Amino acids: CAISRTVNTEAFF.